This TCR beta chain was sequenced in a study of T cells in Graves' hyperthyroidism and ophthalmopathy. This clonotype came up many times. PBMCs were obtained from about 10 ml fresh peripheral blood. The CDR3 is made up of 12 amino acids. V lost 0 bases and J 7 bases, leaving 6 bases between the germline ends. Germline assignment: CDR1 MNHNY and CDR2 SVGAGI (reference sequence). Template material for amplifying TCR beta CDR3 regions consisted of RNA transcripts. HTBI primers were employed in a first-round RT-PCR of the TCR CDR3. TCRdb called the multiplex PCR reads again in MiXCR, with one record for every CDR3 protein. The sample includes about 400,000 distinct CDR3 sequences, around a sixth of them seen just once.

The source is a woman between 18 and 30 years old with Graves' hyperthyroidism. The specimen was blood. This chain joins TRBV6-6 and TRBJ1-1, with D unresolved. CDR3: CASSYSDNEAFF. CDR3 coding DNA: TGTGCCAGCAGTTACTCAGACAATGAAGCTTTCTTT.